The entry that follows covers one T cell receptor beta chain sequence. This clone was observed a handful of times. There is no known antigen for this receptor. Qualities for individual bases were not recorded, and no much larger clone is one base off. This sample stems from a study of blood T cell repertoires in COVID-19 (dated by TCRdb to the early 2020s). About the full investigation: The collaborator samples originated in the United States, Italy and Spain and spanned the acute and convalescent phases of COVID-19. The prospective study material was composed of cDNA or gDNA derived from T cells, B-cell-depleted T cells, or PBMCs. Deeply sampled blood TCRbeta repertoires from subjects exposed to, actively infected with, or recovered from COVID-19 were included in the dataset. The repertoires were released in a freely available public database intended as a resource for research on the immune response to SARS-CoV-2. The samples were drawn from the first 160 participants of the ongoing ImmuneRACE study and from under 1,500 subjects provided by 6 global collaborators. The sample metadata nearly always contained a de-identified subject ID, COVID-19 status, age in years and sex. Where available, HLA class I and class II types were taken from metadata supplied by the sample provider and were not determined by assay-based typing.

The immunoSEQ Assay, a bias-controlled multiplex PCR, was used to amplify TCRbeta CDR3 regions from genomic DNA. The study's own analysis went as follows. The number of nucleated cells in each sample was estimated by amplification of reference gene primers within the assay. To quantify the absolute abundance of each unique TCRbeta CDR3 rearrangement, sequence reads were collapsed and filtered. For each sample, productive Simpson clonality was calculated as the square root of Simpson's diversity index over productive rearrangements. TCRdb limited this immuneACCESS table to in-frame rearrangements with V and J called. A share of clones is missing; checked studies link under half to unresolved V genes, and the rest is unexplained. V and J calls and clone size are given by that table; D and trimming were obtained from the DNA. The sample records about 80,000 clones, 60% to 85% of which are singletons. The ten biggest clones cover less than 20% of the sample.

Each collaborating institution followed its own protocols to collect whole blood in K2EDTA tubes. For TCRbeta analysis, collaborator samples were shipped as frozen whole blood, as isolated PBMCs, or as DNA extracted from either sample type. What the research found in general, with its limitations: Clinical and demographic metadata were provided uncurated, with the amount varying by source and participant.

CDR1 and CDR2 are drawn from the germline V gene (reference sequence): WNHNN, SYGVQD. Trimming removed 1 base from V and 0 bases from J; the gene matches leave 11 bases unexplained. The CDR3 has 21 amino acids, counting the end cysteine and phenylalanine. CDR3 DNA is the only sequence kept; it has 63 bases, read in frame from the first base. The source of this sequence is a human donor in a cohort sampled during active COVID-19. The sequenced sample consisted of peripheral blood. The receptor chain draws on TRBV10-1 and TRBJ2-2, and 13 junction bases match TRBD2. At the DNA level, the sequence is TGCGCCAGCAGTGAGTTTACCCCCGGACTAGCGGGAGCCGCGAACACCGGGGAGCTGTTTTTT. It specifies CASSEFTPGLAGAANTGELFF.